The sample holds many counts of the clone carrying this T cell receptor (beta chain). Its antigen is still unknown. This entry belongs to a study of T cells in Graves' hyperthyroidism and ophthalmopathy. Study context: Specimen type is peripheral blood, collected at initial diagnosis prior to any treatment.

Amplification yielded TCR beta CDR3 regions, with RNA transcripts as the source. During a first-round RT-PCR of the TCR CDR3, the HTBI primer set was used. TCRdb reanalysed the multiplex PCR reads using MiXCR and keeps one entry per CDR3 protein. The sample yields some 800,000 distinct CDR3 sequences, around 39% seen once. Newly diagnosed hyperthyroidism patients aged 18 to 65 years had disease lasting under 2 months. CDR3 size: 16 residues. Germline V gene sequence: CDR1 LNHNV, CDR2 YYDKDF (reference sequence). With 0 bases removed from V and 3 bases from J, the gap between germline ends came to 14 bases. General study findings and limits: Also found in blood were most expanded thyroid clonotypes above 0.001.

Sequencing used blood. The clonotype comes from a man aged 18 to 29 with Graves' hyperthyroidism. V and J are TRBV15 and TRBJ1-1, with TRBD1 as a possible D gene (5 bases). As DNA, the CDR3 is TGTGCCACCAGCAGAGAGGTAAGGGGTCGGCACACTGAAGCTTTCTTT. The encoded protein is CATSREVRGRHTEAFF. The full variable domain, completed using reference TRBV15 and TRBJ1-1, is DAMVIQNPRYQVTQFGKPVTLSCSQTLNHNVMYWYQQKSSQAPKLLFHYYDKDFNNEADTPDNFQSRRPNTSFCFLDIRSPGLGDTAMYLCATSREVRGRHTEAFFGQGTRLTVV.